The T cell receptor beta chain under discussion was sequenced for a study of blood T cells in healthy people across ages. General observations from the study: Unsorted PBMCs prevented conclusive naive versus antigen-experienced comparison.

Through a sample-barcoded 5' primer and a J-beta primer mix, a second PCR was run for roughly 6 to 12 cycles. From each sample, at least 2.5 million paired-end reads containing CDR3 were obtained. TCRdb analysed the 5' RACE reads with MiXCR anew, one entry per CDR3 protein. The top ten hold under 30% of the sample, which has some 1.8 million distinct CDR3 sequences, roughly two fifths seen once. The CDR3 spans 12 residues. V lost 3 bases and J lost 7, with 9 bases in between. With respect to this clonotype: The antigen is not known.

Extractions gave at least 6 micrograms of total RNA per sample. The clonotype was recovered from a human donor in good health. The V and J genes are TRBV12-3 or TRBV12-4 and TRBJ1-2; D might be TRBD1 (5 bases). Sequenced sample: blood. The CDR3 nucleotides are TGTGCCAGCAGTTTCGGGGCTTCTGGCTACACCTTC. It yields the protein CASSFGASGYTF.